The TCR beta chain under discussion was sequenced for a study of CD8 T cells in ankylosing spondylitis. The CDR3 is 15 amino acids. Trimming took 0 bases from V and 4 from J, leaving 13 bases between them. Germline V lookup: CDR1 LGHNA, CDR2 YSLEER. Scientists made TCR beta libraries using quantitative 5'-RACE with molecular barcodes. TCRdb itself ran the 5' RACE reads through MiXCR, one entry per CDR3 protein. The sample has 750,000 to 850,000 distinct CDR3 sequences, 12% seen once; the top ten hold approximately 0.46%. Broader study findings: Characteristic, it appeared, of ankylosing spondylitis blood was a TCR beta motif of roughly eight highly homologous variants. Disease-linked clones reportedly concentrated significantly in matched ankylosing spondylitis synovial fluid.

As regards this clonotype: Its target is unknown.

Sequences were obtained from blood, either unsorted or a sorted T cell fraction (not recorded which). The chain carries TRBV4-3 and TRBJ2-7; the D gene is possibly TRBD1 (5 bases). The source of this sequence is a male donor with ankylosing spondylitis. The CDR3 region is CASSQEPGRVYEQYF. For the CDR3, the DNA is TGCGCCAGCAGCCAAGAGCCGGGCAGGGTTTACGAGCAGTACTTC.